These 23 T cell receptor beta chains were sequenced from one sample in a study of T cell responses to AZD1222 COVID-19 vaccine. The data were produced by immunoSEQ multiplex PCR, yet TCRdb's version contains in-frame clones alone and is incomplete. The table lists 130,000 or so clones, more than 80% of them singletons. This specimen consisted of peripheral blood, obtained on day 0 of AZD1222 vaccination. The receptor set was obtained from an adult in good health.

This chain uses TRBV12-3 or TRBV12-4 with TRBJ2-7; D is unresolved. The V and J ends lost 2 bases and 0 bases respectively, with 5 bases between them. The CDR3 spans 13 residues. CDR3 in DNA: TGTGCCAGCAGTTTACAGACCTCCTACGAGCAGTACTTC. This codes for CASSLQTSYEQYF.

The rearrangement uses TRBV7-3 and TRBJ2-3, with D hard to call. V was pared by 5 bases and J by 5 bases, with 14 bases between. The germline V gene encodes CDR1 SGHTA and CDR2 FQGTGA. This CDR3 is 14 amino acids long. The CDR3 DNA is TGTGCCAGCAGCCCCCTGGGGTCGGAAGATACGCAGTATTTT. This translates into CASSPLGSEDTQYF.

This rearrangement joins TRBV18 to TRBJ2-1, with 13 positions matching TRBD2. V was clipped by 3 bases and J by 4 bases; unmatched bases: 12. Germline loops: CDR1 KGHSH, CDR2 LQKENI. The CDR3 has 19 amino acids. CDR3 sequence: CASSPWTSGRLNGYNEQFF. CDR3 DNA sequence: TGTGCCAGCTCACCTTGGACTAGCGGGAGACTTAACGGGTACAATGAGCAGTTCTTC.

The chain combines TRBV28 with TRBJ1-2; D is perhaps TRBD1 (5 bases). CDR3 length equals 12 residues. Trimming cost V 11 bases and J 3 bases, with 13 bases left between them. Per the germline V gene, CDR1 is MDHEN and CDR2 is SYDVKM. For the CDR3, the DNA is TGTGCCGTACCCGGGGGTTACTATGGCTACACCTTC. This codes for CAVPGGYYGYTF.

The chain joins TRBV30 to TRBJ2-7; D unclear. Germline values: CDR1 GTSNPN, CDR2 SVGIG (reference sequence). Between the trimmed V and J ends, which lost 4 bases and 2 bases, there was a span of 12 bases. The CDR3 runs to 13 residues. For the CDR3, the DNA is TGTGCCTGGACCTCCGGGCAAGCCTACGAGCAGTACTTC. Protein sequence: CAWTSGQAYEQYF.

The CDR3 sequence is CAWDKTGLSPRYTF. As DNA, the CDR3 is TGTGCCTGGGACAAGACAGGTCTGTCGCCTCGGTACACCTTC. The chain couples TRBV30 to TRBJ1-2; D perhaps matches TRBD1 (6 bases). V was pared by 5 bases and J by 11 bases, with 24 bases between. Germline CDR1 reads GTSNPN; CDR2 reads SVGIG (reference sequence). The CDR3 totals 14 residues.

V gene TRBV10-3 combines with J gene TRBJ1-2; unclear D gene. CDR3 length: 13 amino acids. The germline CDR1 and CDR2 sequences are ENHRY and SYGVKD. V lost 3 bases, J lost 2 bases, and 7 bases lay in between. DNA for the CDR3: TGTGCCATCAGTGATATGGGGAACTATGGCTACACCTTC. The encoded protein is CAISDMGNYGYTF.

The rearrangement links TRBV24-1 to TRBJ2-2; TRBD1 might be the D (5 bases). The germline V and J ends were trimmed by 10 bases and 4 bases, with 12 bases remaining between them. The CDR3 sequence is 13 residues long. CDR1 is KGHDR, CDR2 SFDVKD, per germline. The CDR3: CATGRGITGELFF. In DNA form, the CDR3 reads TGTGCCACGGGAAGGGGTATCACCGGGGAGCTGTTTTTT.

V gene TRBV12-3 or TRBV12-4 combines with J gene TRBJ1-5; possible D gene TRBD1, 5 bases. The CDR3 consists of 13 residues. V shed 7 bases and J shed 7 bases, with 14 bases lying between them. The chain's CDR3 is CASTRGGGQPQHF. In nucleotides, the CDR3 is TGTGCCAGCACTAGGGGAGGCGGACAGCCCCAGCATTTT.

In DNA form, the CDR3 reads TGTGCCAGCAGATATATAGGAGGAAACACCATATATTTT. As protein: CASRYIGGNTIYF. This chain links TRBV11-2 with TRBJ1-3; D is uncertain. The V gene lost 6 bases and the J gene lost 4 bases, with 10 bases spanning the gap. Germline V gene data show CDR1 as SGHAT and CDR2 as FQNNGV. CDR3 length: 13 residues.

Here the CDR3 reads CASSLDGQPPGYGYTF. Written as DNA, the CDR3 is TGCGCCAGCAGCTTGGATGGACAGCCTCCTGGATATGGCTACACCTTC. The gene calls are TRBV5-1 and TRBJ1-2; perhaps TRBD1 as D (6 bases). With 0 bases removed from V and 5 bases from J, the gap between germline ends came to 17 bases. The CDR3 has 16 residues. Germline-derived CDR1 and CDR2 are SGHRS and YFSETQ.

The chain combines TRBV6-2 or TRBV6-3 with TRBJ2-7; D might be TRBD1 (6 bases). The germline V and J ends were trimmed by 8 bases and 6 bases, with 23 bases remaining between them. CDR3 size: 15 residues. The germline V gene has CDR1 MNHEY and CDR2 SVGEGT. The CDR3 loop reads CASGQGSGLIIEQYF. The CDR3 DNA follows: TGTGCCAGCGGCCAGGGGAGCGGCCTTATCATCGAGCAGTACTTC.

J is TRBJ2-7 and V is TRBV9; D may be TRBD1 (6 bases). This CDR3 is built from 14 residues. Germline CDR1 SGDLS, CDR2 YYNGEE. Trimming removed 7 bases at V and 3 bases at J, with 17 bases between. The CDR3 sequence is CASSFGTPDYEQYF. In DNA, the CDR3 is TGTGCCAGCTCATTCGGGACACCTGACTACGAGCAGTACTTC. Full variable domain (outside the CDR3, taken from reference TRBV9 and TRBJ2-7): DSGVTQTPKHLITATGQRVTLRCSPRSGDLSVYWYQQSLDQGLQFLIQYYNGEERAKGNILERFSAQQFPDLHSELNLSSLELGDSALYFCASSFGTPDYEQYFGPGTRLTVT.

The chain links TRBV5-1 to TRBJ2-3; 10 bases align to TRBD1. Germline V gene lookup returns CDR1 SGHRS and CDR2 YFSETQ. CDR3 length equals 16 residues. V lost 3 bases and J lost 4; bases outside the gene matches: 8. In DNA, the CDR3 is TGCGCCAGCAGCTCCGGTCGGGGACAGGGGTCAGATACGCAGTATTTT. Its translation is CASSSGRGQGSDTQYF. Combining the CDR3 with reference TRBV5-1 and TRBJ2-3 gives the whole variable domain KAGVTQTPRYLIKTRGQQVTLSCSPISGHRSVSWYQQTPGQGLQFLFEYFSETQRNKGNFPGRFSGRQFSNSRSEMNVSTLELGDSALYLCASSSGRGQGSDTQYFGPGTRLTVL.

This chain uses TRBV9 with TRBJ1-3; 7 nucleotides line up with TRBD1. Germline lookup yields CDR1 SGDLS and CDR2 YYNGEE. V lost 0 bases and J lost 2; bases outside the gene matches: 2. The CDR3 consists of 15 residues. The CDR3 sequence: CASSVGQGAGNTIYF. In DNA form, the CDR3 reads TGTGCCAGCAGCGTAGGACAGGGAGCTGGAAACACCATATATTTT. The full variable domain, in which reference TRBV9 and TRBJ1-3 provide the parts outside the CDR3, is DSGVTQTPKHLITATGQRVTLRCSPRSGDLSVYWYQQSLDQGLQFLIQYYNGEERAKGNILERFSAQQFPDLHSELNLSSLELGDSALYFCASSVGQGAGNTIYFGEGSWLTVV.

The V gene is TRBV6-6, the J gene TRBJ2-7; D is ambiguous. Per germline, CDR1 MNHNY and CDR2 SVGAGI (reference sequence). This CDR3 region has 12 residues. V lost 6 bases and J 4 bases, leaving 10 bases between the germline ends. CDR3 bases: TGTGCCAGCAGCCCAAAAGGGTACGAGCAGTACTTC. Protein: CASSPKGYEQYF.

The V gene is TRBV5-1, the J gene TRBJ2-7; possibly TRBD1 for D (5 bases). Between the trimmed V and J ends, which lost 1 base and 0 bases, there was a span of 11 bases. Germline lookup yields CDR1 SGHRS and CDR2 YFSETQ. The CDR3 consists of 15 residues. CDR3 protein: CASSLMAGSSYEQYF. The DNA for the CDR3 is TGCGCCAGCAGCTTGATGGCAGGGTCCTCCTACGAGCAGTACTTC.

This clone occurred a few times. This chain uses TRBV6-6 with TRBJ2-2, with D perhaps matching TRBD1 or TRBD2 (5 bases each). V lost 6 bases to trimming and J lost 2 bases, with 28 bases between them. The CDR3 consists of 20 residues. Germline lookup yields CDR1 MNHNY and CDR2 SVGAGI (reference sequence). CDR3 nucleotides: TGTGCCAGCAGCCAGGGACCTACCGAACCGGGCCGGACTAACACCGGGGAGCTGTTTTTT. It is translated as CASSQGPTEPGRTNTGELFF.

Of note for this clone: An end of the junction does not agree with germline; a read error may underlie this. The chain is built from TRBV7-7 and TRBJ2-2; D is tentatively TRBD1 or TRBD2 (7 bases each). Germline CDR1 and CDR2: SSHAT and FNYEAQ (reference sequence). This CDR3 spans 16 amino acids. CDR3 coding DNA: TGTGCTAGCAGCTTTTCCAGGGGGAGGGACACCGGGGAGCTGTTTTTT. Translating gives CASSFSRGRDTGELFF.

CDR3 DNA: TGCAGCGTTGCGATGACAGGGAGTACTAATGAAAAACTGTTTTTT. Translation: CSVAMTGSTNEKLFF. The V call is TRBV29-1, the J call TRBJ1-4; 7 nucleotides align to TRBD1. This CDR3 is built from 15 residues. Germline CDR1 SQVTM, CDR2 ANQGSEA. The V and J ends lost 4 bases and 2 bases, in that order; junction bases with no gene match: 7.

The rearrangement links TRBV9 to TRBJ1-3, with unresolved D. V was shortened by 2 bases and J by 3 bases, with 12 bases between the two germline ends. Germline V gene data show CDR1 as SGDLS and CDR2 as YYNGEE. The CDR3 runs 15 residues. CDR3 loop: CASSVTADGGNTIYF. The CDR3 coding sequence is TGTGCCAGCAGCGTCACGGCAGATGGTGGAAACACCATATATTTT.

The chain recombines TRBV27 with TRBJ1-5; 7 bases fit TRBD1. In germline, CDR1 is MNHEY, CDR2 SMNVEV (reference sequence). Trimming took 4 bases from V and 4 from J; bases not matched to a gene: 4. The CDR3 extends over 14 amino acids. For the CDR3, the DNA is TGTGCCAGCAGTTCGGCCAGGGGGAATCAGCCCCAGCATTTT. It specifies CASSSARGNQPQHF.

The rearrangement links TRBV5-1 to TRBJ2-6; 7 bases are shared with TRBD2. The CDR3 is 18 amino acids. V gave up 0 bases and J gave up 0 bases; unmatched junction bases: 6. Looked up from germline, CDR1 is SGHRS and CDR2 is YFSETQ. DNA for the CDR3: TGCGCCAGCAGCTTGGTCGGGAGGATGAGCTCTGGGGCCAACGTCCTGACTTTC. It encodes CASSLVGRMSSGANVLTF.